The T cell receptor beta chain described here comes from a study of shared clonotypes between healthy human individuals. Study-wide background: Each donor's CD4 naive and CD4 memory cells filled three plates apiece, CD8 naive two, and CD8 memory one. Study-wide findings and caveats: Having only a few donors restricted how much genetic and exposure-history diversity was captured. Naive subsets generally exceeded memory subsets in estimated richness.

V lost 2 bases and J lost 8; bases outside the gene matches: 7. The germline gives CDR1 MNHEY, CDR2 SVGAGI. The CDR3 sequence is 14 residues long. The repertoire was sequenced with immunoSEQ multiplex PCR; TCRdb's copy has only in-frame clones and lacks some. The table lists a few million clones, 95% of them singletons. The CD4+ fraction was divided into a CD45RA+ naive subset and a CD45RA-negative memory subset. A word on this clone: The antigen remains unidentified.

Sequencing used naive CD4+ T cells sorted from blood. Subset here: CD45RA+ positively selected. This sequence was found in a man younger than 30 in good health. The chain has TRBV6-5 and TRBJ1-2; 8 bases map to TRBD1. The CDR3 coding sequence is TGTGCCAGCAGTTACGAGGGCAGGGGGCAAGGCTACACCTTC. Its translation is CASSYEGRGQGYTF.